A selection of T cell receptor beta chains follows, all from one sample in a study of blood T cell repertoires in COVID-19. The repertoire was sequenced with immunoSEQ multiplex PCR; TCRdb's copy has only in-frame clones and lacks some. There are around 150,000 clones in the sample; 70% to 90% occur only once, and 5% lies in the top ten. Sequencing used peripheral blood. The receptors come from a human donor in a cohort sampled during active COVID-19. The CDR3 runs from the conserved cysteine through the conserved F or W. D genes are given only for firm matches. The listing skips clone size in some rows; elsewhere it reads once, few, many or a size class.

TRBV3-1/TRBV3-2	15	NA	TRBD1	TRBJ2-7	TGTGCCAGCAGCCAAGCGGGACAGGGGGCCTCCGAGCAGTACTTC	CASSQAGQGASEQYF
TRBV7-8	15	NA	NA	TRBJ1-1	TGTGCCAGCAGCTTAAAGCGGGGCAGCAACACTGAAGCTTTCTTT	CASSLKRGSNTEAFF
TRBV13	15	NA	NA	TRBJ1-2	TGTGCCAGCAGCTTTGGTACCCCGGGGGGCTATGGCTACACCTTC	CASSFGTPGGYGYTF
TRBV5-1	16	NA	TRBD2	TRBJ2-3	TGCGCCAGCAGCCCAGTGGCGGGAGCGGGCACAGATACGCAGTATTTT	CASSPVAGAGTDTQYF
TRBV3-1/TRBV3-2	16	NA	NA	TRBJ2-5	TGTGCCAGCAGCCAAGGGTGGGGTAGCGCGGGAGAGACCCAGTACTTC	CASSQGWGSAGETQYF
TRBV4-3	14	NA	NA	TRBJ1-2	TGCGCCAGCAGCCAATCCCAGGGGTGGTATGGCTACACCTTC	CASSQSQGWYGYTF
TRBV11-3	15	once	TRBD2	TRBJ2-2	TGTGCCAGCAGCCCATTAGCGGGAGATGCCGGGGAGCTGTTTTTT	CASSPLAGDAGELFF
TRBV4-2	16	NA	TRBD2	TRBJ2-7	TGTGCCAGCAGCCAAGACGCCAGCGGGAGGTACTACGAGCAGTACTTC	CASSQDASGRYYEQYF
TRBV5-1	15	NA	NA	TRBJ2-5	TGCGCCAGCAGCGAGGGGGAGGGGTCTTGGGAGACCCAGTACTTC	CASSEGEGSWETQYF
TRBV7-6	17	NA	TRBD1	TRBJ2-2	TGTGCCAGCAGCCCGTATGACAGGGATCGAGACACCGGGGAGCTGTTTTTT	CASSPYDRDRDTGELFF
TRBV6-5	16	NA	TRBD2	TRBJ2-2	TGTGCCAGCAGTTCGTGGACTAGCGGGACCACCGGGGAGCTGTTTTTT	CASSSWTSGTTGELFF
TRBV19	15	once	TRBD1	TRBJ2-1	TGTGCCAGTAGCCCGACCGGGACAGGGACCGATGAGCAGTTCTTC	CASSPTGTGTDEQFF